A single sample is the source of the 25 T cell receptor beta chains below, sequenced in a study of blood T cell repertoires in COVID-19. Profiled with immunoSEQ multiplex PCR; TCRdb holds only in-frame clones, not every one. The sample consists of roughly 160,000 clones, approximately 81% of them appearing once. Sequencing was carried out using PBMCs or T cells enriched from blood (not recorded which). These receptors originate from a woman in her thirties or forties with acute COVID-19.

The chain couples TRBV20-1 to TRBJ2-3; 11 bases match TRBD2. CDR1 is DFQATT and CDR2 is SNEGSKA in the germline V gene (reference sequence). V lost 3 bases to trimming and J lost 8 bases; unmatched junction nucleotides: 4. This CDR3 is built from 13 residues. For the CDR3, the DNA is TGCAGTGCTAGTACTAGCGGGGGAGTTACGCAGTATTTT. This gives the protein CSASTSGGVTQYF.

V gene TRBV7-9 combines with J gene TRBJ2-1; D is perhaps TRBD1 (5 bases). The germline V gene has CDR1 SEHNR and CDR2 FQNEAQ (reference sequence). The CDR3 runs 17 residues. The ends were cut back, 1 base at V and 2 bases at J, with 15 bases in the middle. In DNA form, the CDR3 reads TGTGCCAGCAGCTTAGAGGGGCGTCCGGGCCCCTACAATGAGCAGTTCTTC. It yields the protein CASSLEGRPGPYNEQFF.

The chain is built from TRBV11-2 and TRBJ2-3; possibly TRBD2 for D (5 bases). CDR3 length: 16 amino acids. CDR1 SGHAT and CDR2 FQNNGV come from the germline V gene. Deletions cut 5 bases from V and 1 base from J, with 16 bases between. CDR3 sequence reads: CASSLDEGAGTDTQYF. DNA of the CDR3: TGTGCCAGCAGCCTCGATGAGGGAGCCGGCACAGATACGCAGTATTTT.

V gene TRBV11-2 combines with J gene TRBJ1-6, with 10 bases that match TRBD1. CDR3 length: 16 amino acids. Germline V lookup: CDR1 SGHAT, CDR2 FQNNGV. The V segment lost 5 bases and the J segment 8 bases; nucleotides outside the gene matches: 9. The CDR3 DNA reads as TGTGCCAGCAGCATCACGGCGGGACAGGGGTATTCACCCCTCCACTTT. Encoded protein: CASSITAGQGYSPLHF.

This clone was recorded only once. V gene TRBV14 combines with J gene TRBJ2-7, with 10 bases aligning to TRBD1. The V gene's germline CDR1 is SGHDN and CDR2 FVKESK. The CDR3 length is 16 residues. The trim removed 3 bases at V and 4 bases at J, leaving 9 bases unmatched. CDR3 sequence (DNA): TGTGCCAGCAGCCACCCCAGTGGACAGGGGGGGTACGAGCAGTACTTC. Amino acids: CASSHPSGQGGYEQYF.

The chain combines TRBV19 with TRBJ2-3; perhaps TRBD2 as D (6 bases). The V end lost 2 bases, the J end lost 8 bases, and 26 bases lay between the germline ends. Germline V gene data show CDR1 as LNHDA and CDR2 as SQIVND (reference sequence). There are 18 residues in the CDR3. CDR3 amino acids: CASSISPLKLAPGSTQYF. CDR3 coding DNA: TGTGCCAGTAGTATATCCCCCTTGAAGCTAGCGCCAGGGAGTACGCAGTATTTT.

The rearrangement links TRBV6-5 to TRBJ2-1; the D gene is possibly TRBD2 (5 bases). Trimming stripped 2 bases from V and 10 bases from J, with 9 bases between. Germline CDR1 is MNHEY and CDR2 is SVGAGI. This CDR3 region has 12 residues. In DNA, the CDR3 is TGTGCCAGCAGTTACGCGACGGGGGAGCAGTTCTTC. Protein product: CASSYATGEQFF.

The rearrangement uses TRBV10-2 and TRBJ2-3, with 7 bases that match TRBD2. Germline lookup yields CDR1 WSHSY and CDR2 SAAADI. V dropped 4 bases and J dropped 4; count of bases not matched to a gene: 8. The CDR3 extends over 15 amino acids. Written as DNA, the CDR3 is TGCGCCAGCAGTGGAGGCGGGAGTGGCGCAGATACGCAGTATTTT. Its translation: CASSGGGSGADTQYF.

V usage is TRBV27 and J usage is TRBJ2-1, with TRBD1 matching over 12 bases. The germline gives CDR1 MNHEY, CDR2 SMNVEV (reference sequence). CDR3 length equals 20 residues. The V and J ends lost 4 bases and 1 base, in that order; junction bases with no gene match: 14. The CDR3 DNA sequence: TGTGCCAGCAGTTCCCCAGGGGACAGGGGGCTAGCGGGATCCTACAATGAGCAGTTCTTC. As protein: CASSSPGDRGLAGSYNEQFF.

This chain joins TRBV9 and TRBJ2-1; a possible D gene is TRBD2 (5 bases). This CDR3 spans 16 amino acids. V lost 0 bases and J 3 bases, leaving 13 bases between the germline ends. Germline V gives CDR1 SGDLS, CDR2 YYNGEE. CDR3 nucleotide sequence: TGTGCCAGCAGCGTAGGGGCGGGCCTTAGCTACAATGAGCAGTTCTTC. Protein: CASSVGAGLSYNEQFF. Filled out from reference TRBV9 and TRBJ2-1, the complete variable domain reads DSGVTQTPKHLITATGQRVTLRCSPRSGDLSVYWYQQSLDQGLQFLIQYYNGEERAKGNILERFSAQQFPDLHSELNLSSLELGDSALYFCASSVGAGLSYNEQFFGPGTRLTVL.

The chain is built from TRBV5-5 and TRBJ2-3; D ambiguous. The length of the CDR3 is 13 residues. Germline loops: CDR1 SGHKS, CDR2 YYEKEE (reference sequence). The germline V and J ends were trimmed by 4 bases and 1 base, with 7 bases remaining between them. CDR3 sequence reads: CASSSPGTDTQYF. The CDR3 coding sequence is TGTGCCAGCAGCAGTCCGGGCACAGATACGCAGTATTTT.

The chain has TRBV7-8 and TRBJ1-2; 10 bases fit TRBD1. CDR3 length equals 14 residues. Germline assignment: CDR1 SGHVS and CDR2 FQNEAQ. V trimming: 5 bases; J trimming: 3 bases; junction bases outside the gene matches: 3. DNA of the CDR3: TGTGCCAGCAGCGCGGACAGGGGGGACTATGGCTACACCTTC. It is translated as CASSADRGDYGYTF.

The rearrangement links TRBV6-5 to TRBJ2-1, with TRBD2 matching 9 bases. The V and J ends lost 5 bases and 7 bases, in that order; junction bases with no gene match: 6. The CDR3 extends over 14 amino acids. Germline V gene data show CDR1 as MNHEY and CDR2 as SVGAGI. CDR3 in DNA: TGTGCCAGCAGTAGGGCTAGCGGGACGAATGAGCAGTTCTTC. Amino acid sequence: CASSRASGTNEQFF.

This chain joins TRBV5-1 and TRBJ1-3; D unresolved. The CDR3 totals 16 residues. V was pared by 1 base and J by 0 bases, with 11 bases between. CDR1 SGHRS and CDR2 YFSETQ come from the germline V gene. DNA of the CDR3: TGCGCCAGCAGCTTGCTCGAGGGATCCTCTGGAAACACCATATATTTT. The encoded protein is CASSLLEGSSGNTIYF.

The V and J genes are TRBV19 and TRBJ2-2; maybe TRBD2 (5 bases). V lost 3 bases and J lost 7, with 18 bases in between. The CDR3 covers 16 residues. Germline V gene lookup returns CDR1 LNHDA and CDR2 SQIVND (reference sequence). The CDR3 loop reads CASSIWWESYSGELFF. The CDR3 DNA reads as TGTGCCAGTAGTATTTGGTGGGAGAGCTACAGCGGGGAGCTGTTTTTT. The entire variable domain, with the rest obtained from reference TRBV19 and TRBJ2-2, is as follows: DGGITQSPKYLFRKEGQNVTLSCEQNLNHDAMYWYRQDPGQGLRLIYYSQIVNDFQKGDIAEGYSVSREKKESFPLTVTSAQKNPTAFYLCASSIWWESYSGELFFGEGSRLTVL.

This sequence joins TRBV29-1 and TRBJ2-2, with a tentative D call TRBD1 (7 bases). The CDR3 totals 14 residues. CDR1 SQVTM and CDR2 ANQGSEA come from the germline V gene. Trimming left V 7 bases short and J 7 bases short, with 19 bases between. CDR3 sequence: CSGFTRQGGGELFF. CDR3 coding DNA: TGCAGCGGTTTCACTAGACAGGGAGGCGGGGAGCTGTTTTTT.

The chain is built from TRBV19 and TRBJ1-2; D unresolved. Trimming pared 3 bases from V and 2 bases from J, leaving 10 bases between. Germline CDR1 reads LNHDA; CDR2 reads SQIVND (reference sequence). This CDR3 comprises 14 residues. CDR3 sequence (DNA): TGTGCCAGTAGTATTGCGGGAGGGAACTATGGCTACACCTTC. Translation gives CASSIAGGNYGYTF. The variable domain in full, with the rest retrieved from reference TRBV19 and TRBJ1-2, is DGGITQSPKYLFRKEGQNVTLSCEQNLNHDAMYWYRQDPGQGLRLIYYSQIVNDFQKGDIAEGYSVSREKKESFPLTVTSAQKNPTAFYLCASSIAGGNYGYTFGSGTRLTVV.

This chain uses TRBV28 with TRBJ2-3, with 9 bases aligning to TRBD2. Trimming cost V 2 bases and J 2 bases; bases outside gene matches: 2. The CDR3 sequence is 15 residues long. Germline V gene lookup returns CDR1 MDHEN and CDR2 SYDVKM. CDR3 region: CASSLAGGPTDTQYF. CDR3 bases: TGTGCCAGCAGTTTAGCGGGAGGGCCCACAGATACGCAGTATTTT.

The chain recombines TRBV5-6 with TRBJ1-1; tentatively, D is TRBD1 (6 bases). Germline-derived CDR1 and CDR2 are SGHDT and YYEEEE. V shed 0 bases and J shed 2 bases, with 8 bases lying between them. The CDR3 is made up of 14 amino acids. The CDR3 protein is CASSLGTVNTEAFF. CDR3 DNA sequence: TGTGCCAGCAGCTTGGGGACAGTTAACACTGAAGCTTTCTTT.

The gene calls are TRBV24-1 and TRBJ1-1, with 9 bases that match TRBD1. Germline V gene data show CDR1 as KGHDR and CDR2 as SFDVKD. This CDR3 is 14 amino acids long. Trimming took 4 bases from V and 7 from J; bases not matched to a gene: 6. The CDR3 sequence: CATSDGQGFGEAFF. Written as DNA, the CDR3 is TGTGCCACCAGTGACGGACAGGGGTTTGGTGAAGCTTTCTTT.

V and J are TRBV7-8 and TRBJ1-2; no reliable D call. The germline V gene has CDR1 SGHVS and CDR2 FQNEAQ. The CDR3 runs to 15 residues. V was cut by 4 bases and J by 5 bases, with 17 bases left in between. The CDR3 loop reads CASSSGSNVGYGYTF. Written as DNA, the CDR3 is TGTGCCAGCAGCTCGGGGTCGAATGTGGGATATGGCTACACCTTC.

The V and J genes are TRBV5-4 and TRBJ2-2, with a possible D match to TRBD2 (6 bases). The CDR3 is made up of 17 amino acids. V lost 0 bases and J lost 6, with 18 bases in between. CDR1 is SGHNT and CDR2 is YYREEE in the germline V gene (reference sequence). This CDR3 reads CASSLAGRRATAGELFF. The CDR3 DNA reads as TGTGCCAGCAGCTTGGCCGGCAGGAGGGCCACCGCCGGGGAGCTGTTTTTT. The full variable domain, its missing parts supplied by reference TRBV5-4 and TRBJ2-2, is ETGVTQSPTHLIKTRGQQVTLRCSSQSGHNTVSWYQQALGQGPQFIFQYYREEENGRGNFPPRFSGLQFPNYSSELNVNALELDDSALYLCASSLAGRRATAGELFFGEGSRLTVL.

This clone was counted once. The CDR3 coding sequence is TGCAGCGTTGGCGGGGGGAACACTGAAGCTTTCTTT. Its translation is CSVGGGNTEAFF. The V gene is TRBV29-1, the J gene TRBJ1-1, with D possibly matching TRBD1 (5 bases). V was pared by 4 bases and J by 1 base, with 7 bases between. The CDR3 is 12 residues long. Looked up from germline, CDR1 is SQVTM and CDR2 is ANQGSEA.

The V gene is TRBV10-3, the J gene TRBJ2-5; 7 nucleotides match TRBD1. V gave up 4 bases and J gave up 5 bases; unmatched junction bases: 10. The CDR3 extends over 15 amino acids. Germline V gene lookup returns CDR1 ENHRY and CDR2 SYGVKD. CDR3 DNA: TGTGCCATCAGTGGCCGGGCAGGGGGAAGGGAGACCCAGTACTTC. Translation: CAISGRAGGRETQYF.

The chain employs TRBV7-9 and TRBJ2-3; 7 nucleotides align to TRBD1. Germline V gives CDR1 SEHNR, CDR2 FQNEAQ (reference sequence). The length of the CDR3 is 17 residues. V shed 0 bases, J shed 1 base, and the junction held 7 bases outside the gene matches. CDR3 sequence (DNA): TGTGCCAGCAGCTTAGCAGGGGGCCAACTGGGCACAGATACGCAGTATTTT. Amino acid sequence: CASSLAGGQLGTDTQYF.